This entry concerns a single TCR beta chain. Its antigen is not identified. The sample belongs to a study of PD-1 blockade in classical Hodgkin lymphoma. Study-level points and caveats: Newly diagnosed patients reportedly trailed healthy donors in baseline TCR diversity.

In every patient, relapse followed autologous stem cell transplantation, while exposure to brentuximab vedotin differed. With magnetic negative selection, CD4+ T cells were purified from PBMCs that had been thawed. The germline V and J ends were trimmed by 4 bases and 1 base, with 10 bases remaining between them. CDR3 length equals 14 residues. Germline V CDR1 and CDR2: MNHEY, SVGAGI. Libraries were prepared by immunoSEQ multiplex PCR; TCRdb keeps only in-frame clonotypes and omits some of them. Of about 29,000 clones listed, over 75% are singletons. The sequenced sample was CD4+ T cells from blood, obtained at baseline. This TCR came from a human donor with classical Hodgkin lymphoma. V usage is TRBV6-5 and J usage is TRBJ1-1; D is perhaps TRBD1 (6 bases). CDR3 bases: TGTGCCAGCAGTTTCTTACAGGGGAACACTGAAGCTTTCTTT. Its protein is CASSFLQGNTEAFF.